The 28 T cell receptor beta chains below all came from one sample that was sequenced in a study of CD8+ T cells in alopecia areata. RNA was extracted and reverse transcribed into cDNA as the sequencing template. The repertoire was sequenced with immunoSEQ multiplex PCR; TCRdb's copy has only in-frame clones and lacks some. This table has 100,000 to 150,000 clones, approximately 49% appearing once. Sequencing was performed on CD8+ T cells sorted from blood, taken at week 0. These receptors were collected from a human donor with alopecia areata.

The CDR3 DNA follows: TGTGCCAGCAGCCCTCCGGCGGGGGGGGATGAGCAGTTCTTC. Protein sequence: CASSPPAGGDEQFF. The J gene is TRBJ2-1, the V gene TRBV4-2; 9 bases agree with TRBD2. V trimming: 4 bases; J trimming: 8 bases; junction bases outside the gene matches: 6. This CDR3 comprises 14 residues. Germline CDR1 reads LGHNA; CDR2 reads YNFKEQ.

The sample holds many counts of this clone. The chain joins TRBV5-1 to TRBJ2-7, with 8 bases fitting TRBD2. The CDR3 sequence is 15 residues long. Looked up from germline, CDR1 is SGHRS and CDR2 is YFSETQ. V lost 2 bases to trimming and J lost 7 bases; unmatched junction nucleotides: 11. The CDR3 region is CASSFSGGWPEEQYF. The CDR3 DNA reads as TGCGCCAGCAGCTTCAGCGGGGGATGGCCGGAAGAGCAGTACTTC.

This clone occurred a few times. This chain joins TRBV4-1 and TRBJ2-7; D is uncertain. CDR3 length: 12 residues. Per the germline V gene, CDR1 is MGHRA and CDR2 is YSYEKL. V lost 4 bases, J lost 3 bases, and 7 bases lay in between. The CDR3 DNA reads TGCGCCAGCAGCCCCCCTGTCTACGAGCAGTACTTC. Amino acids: CASSPPVYEQYF.

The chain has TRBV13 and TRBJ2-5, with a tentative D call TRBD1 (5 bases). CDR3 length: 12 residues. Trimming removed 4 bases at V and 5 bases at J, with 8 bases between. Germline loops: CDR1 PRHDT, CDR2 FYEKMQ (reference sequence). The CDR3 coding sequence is TGTGCCAGCAGCTCTAGGGGTGAGACCCAGTACTTC. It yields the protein CASSSRGETQYF.

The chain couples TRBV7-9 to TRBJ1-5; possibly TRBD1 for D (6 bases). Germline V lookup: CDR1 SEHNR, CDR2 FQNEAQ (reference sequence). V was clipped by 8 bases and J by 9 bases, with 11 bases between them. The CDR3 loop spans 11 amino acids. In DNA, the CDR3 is TGTGCCAGCTCCGAGGGGGGGCCCCAGCATTTT. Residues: CASSEGGPQHF.

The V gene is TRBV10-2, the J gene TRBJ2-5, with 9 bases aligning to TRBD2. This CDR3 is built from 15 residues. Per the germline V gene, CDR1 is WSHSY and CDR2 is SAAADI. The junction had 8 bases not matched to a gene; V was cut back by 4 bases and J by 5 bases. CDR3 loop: CASSVAGDSGETQYF. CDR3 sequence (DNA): TGCGCCAGCAGTGTAGCGGGGGACTCGGGGGAGACCCAGTACTTC.

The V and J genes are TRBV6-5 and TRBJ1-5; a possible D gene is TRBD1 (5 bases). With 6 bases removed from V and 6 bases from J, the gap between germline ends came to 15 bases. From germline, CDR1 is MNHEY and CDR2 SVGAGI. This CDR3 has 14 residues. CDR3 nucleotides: TGTGCCAGCAGGCCTGATATCAGGGTTCAGCCCCAGCATTTT. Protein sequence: CASRPDIRVQPQHF.

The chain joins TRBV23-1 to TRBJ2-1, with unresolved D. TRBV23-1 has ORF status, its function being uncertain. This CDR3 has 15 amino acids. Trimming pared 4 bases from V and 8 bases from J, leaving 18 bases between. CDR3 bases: TGCGCCAGCAGTCGGGATGGGTATTCGCGCGATGAGCAGTTCTTC. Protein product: CASSRDGYSRDEQFF.

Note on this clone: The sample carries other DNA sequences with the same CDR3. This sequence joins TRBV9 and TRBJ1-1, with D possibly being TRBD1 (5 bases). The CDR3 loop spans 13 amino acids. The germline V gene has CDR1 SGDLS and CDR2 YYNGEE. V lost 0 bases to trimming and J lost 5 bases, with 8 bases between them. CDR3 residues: CASSVAGRTEAFF. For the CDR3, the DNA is TGTGCCAGCAGCGTAGCGGGGCGTACTGAAGCTTTCTTT.

The CDR3 DNA reads as TGTGCCAGCAGCTTAGGGGAGAGCACTGAAGCTTTCTTT. Its translation is CASSLGESTEAFF. The chain couples TRBV13 to TRBJ1-1; D unclear. Germline V CDR1 and CDR2: PRHDT, FYEKMQ (reference sequence). The V gene lost 0 bases and the J gene lost 4 bases, with 6 bases spanning the gap. This CDR3 spans 13 amino acids.

The CDR3 nucleotides are TGCGCCAGCAGCCAAGATCCAGGGGCCGAAGAATCCTACGAGCAGTACTTC. This translates into CASSQDPGAEESYEQYF. The chain combines TRBV4-1 with TRBJ2-7, with TRBD1 as a possible D gene (6 bases). Trimming pared 0 bases from V and 1 base from J, leaving 16 bases between. The CDR3 is 17 residues long. Germline lookup yields CDR1 MGHRA and CDR2 YSYEKL.

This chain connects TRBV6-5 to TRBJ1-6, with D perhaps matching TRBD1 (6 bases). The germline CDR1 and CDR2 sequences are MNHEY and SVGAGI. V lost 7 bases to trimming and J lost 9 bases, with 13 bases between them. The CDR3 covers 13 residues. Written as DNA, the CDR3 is TGTGCCAGCATGGGGGCAGGGGTTTCACCCCTCCACTTT. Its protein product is CASMGAGVSPLHF.

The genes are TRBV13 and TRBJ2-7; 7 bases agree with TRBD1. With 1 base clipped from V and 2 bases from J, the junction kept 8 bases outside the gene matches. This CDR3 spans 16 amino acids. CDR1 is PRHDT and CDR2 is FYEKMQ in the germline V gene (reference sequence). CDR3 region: CASSLVSGTEPYEQYF. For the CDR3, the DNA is TGTGCCAGCAGCTTAGTGTCCGGGACAGAGCCCTACGAGCAGTACTTC.

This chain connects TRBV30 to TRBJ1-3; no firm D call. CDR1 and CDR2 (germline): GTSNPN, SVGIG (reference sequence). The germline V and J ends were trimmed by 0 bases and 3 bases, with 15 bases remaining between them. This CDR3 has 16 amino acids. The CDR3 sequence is CAWSVLDLSLGNTIYF. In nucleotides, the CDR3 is TGTGCCTGGAGTGTCTTGGACCTTTCCCTTGGAAACACCATATATTTT.

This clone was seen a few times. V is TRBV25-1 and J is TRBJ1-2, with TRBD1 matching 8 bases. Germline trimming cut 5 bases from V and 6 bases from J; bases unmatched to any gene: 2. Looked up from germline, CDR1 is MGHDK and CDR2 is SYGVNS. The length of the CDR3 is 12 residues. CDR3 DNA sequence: TGTGCCAGCAGTCACAGGGGGAATGGCTACACCTTC. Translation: CASSHRGNGYTF.

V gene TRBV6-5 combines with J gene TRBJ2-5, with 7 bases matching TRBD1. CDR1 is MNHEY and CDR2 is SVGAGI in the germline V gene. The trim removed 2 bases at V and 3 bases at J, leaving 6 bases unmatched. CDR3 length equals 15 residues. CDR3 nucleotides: TGTGCCAGCAGTTACCTGGGGACAGTTAAAGAGACCCAGTACTTC. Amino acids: CASSYLGTVKETQYF.

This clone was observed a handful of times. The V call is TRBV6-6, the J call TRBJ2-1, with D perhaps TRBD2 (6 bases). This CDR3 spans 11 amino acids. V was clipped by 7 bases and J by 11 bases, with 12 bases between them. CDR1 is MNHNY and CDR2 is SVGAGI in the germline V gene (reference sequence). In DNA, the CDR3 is TGTGCCAGCACCGGGGGAGGACAGCAGTTCTTC. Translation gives CASTGGGQQFF.

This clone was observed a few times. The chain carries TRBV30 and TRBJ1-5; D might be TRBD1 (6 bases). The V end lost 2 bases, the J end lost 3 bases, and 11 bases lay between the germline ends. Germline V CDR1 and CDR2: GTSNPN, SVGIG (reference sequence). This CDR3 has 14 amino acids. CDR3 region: CAWSRGQINQPQHF. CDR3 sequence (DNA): TGTGCCTGGAGTCGTGGACAGATCAATCAGCCCCAGCATTTT.

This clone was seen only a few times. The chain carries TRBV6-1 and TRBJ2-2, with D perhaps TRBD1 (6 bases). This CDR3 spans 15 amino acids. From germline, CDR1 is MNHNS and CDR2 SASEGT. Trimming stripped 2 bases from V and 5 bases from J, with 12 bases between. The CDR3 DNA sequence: TGTGCCAGCAGTGAACTGGGGGCGAGTACCGGGGAGCTGTTTTTT. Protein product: CASSELGASTGELFF.

CDR3 DNA sequence: TGTGCCAGCAGCGTAGGGGGGTCAGGGACTGAAGCTTTCTTT. This translates into CASSVGGSGTEAFF. The chain uses TRBV9 and TRBJ1-1; TRBD1 might be the D (5 bases). Trimming took off 0 bases at V and 5 bases at J, with 11 bases between the two ends. From germline, CDR1 is SGDLS and CDR2 YYNGEE. The CDR3 consists of 14 residues.

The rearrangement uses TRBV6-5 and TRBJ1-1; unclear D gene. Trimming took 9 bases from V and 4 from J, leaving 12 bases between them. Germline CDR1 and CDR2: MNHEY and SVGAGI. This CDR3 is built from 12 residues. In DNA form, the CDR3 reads TGTGCCAGTAAGACACGGATCACTGAAGCTTTCTTT. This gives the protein CASKTRITEAFF.

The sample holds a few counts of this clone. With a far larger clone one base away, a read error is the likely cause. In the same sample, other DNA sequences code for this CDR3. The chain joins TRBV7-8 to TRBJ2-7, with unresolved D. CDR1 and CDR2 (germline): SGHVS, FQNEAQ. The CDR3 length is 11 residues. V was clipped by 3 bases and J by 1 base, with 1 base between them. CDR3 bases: TGTGCCAGCAGCTTTTCCTACGAGCAGTACTTC. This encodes CASSFSYEQYF.

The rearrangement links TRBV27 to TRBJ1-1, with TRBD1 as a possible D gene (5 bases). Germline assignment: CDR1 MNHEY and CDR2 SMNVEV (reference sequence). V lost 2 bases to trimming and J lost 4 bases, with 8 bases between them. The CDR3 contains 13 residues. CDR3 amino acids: CASSLPGRTEAFF. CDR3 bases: TGTGCCAGCAGTTTACCGGGGCGCACTGAAGCTTTCTTT.

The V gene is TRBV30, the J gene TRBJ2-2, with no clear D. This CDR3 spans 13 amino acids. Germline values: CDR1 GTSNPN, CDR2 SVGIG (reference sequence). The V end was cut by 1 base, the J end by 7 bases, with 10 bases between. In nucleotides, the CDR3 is TGTGCCTGGAGTGACCTGACCAACGGGGAGCTGTTTTTT. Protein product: CAWSDLTNGELFF.

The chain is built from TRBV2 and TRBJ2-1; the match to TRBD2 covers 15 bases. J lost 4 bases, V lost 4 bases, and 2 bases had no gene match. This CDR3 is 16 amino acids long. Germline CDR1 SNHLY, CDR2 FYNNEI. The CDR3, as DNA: TGTGCCAGCAGTGCCGGACTAGCGGGGGGGTACAATGAGCAGTTCTTC. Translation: CASSAGLAGGYNEQFF.

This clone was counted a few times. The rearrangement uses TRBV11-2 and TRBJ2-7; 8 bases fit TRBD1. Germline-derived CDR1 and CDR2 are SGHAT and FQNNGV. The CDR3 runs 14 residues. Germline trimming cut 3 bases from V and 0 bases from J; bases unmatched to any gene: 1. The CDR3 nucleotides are TGTGCCAGCAGCTTTGGACAGGGCTCCTACGAGCAGTACTTC. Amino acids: CASSFGQGSYEQYF.

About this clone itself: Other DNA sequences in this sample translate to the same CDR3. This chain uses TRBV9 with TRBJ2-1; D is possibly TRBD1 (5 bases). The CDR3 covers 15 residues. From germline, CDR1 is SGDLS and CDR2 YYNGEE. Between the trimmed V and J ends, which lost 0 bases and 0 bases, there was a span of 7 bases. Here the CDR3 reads CASSVGDSSYNEQFF. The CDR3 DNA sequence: TGTGCCAGCAGCGTAGGAGACAGCTCCTACAATGAGCAGTTCTTC.

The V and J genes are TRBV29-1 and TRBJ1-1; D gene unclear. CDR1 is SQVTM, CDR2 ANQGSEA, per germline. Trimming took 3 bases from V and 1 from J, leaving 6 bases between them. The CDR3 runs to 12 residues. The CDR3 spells CSVEGGNTEAFF. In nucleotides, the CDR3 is TGCAGCGTTGAGGGAGGGAACACTGAAGCTTTCTTT.